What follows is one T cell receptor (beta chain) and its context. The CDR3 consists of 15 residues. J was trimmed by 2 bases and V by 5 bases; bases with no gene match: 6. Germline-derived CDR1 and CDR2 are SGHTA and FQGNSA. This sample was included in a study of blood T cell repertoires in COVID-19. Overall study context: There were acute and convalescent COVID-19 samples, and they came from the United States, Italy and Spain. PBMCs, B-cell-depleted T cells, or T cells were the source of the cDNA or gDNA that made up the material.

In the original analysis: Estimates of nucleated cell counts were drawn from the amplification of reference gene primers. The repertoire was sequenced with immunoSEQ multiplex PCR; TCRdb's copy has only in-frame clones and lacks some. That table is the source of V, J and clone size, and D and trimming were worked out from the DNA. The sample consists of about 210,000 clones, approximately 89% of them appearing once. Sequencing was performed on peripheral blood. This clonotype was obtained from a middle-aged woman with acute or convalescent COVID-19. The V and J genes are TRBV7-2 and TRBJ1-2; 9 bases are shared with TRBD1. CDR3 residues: CASSPSTGGNYGYTF. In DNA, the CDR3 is TGTGCCAGCAGCCCGTCGACAGGGGGAAACTATGGCTACACCTTC.